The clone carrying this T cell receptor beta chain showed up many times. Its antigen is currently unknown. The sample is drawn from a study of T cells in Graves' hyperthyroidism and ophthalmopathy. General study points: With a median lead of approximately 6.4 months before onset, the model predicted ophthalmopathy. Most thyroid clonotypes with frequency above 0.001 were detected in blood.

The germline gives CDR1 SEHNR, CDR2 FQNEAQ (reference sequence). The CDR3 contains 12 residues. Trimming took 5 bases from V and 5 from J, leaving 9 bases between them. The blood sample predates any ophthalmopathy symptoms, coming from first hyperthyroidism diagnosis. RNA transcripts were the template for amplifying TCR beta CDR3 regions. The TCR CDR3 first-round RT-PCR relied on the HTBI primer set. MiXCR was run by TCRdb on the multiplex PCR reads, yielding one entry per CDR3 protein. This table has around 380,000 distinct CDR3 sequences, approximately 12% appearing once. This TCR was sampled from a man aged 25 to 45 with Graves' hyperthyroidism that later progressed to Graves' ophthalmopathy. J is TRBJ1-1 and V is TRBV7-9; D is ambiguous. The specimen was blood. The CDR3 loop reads CASSARWTEAFF. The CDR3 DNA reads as TGTGCCAGCAGCGCACGTTGGACTGAAGCTTTCTTT.